This TCR beta chain was identified in a study of shared clonotypes between healthy human individuals. The table came from immunoSEQ multiplex PCR; TCRdb's copy has only in-frame clones and leaves some out. Of fewer than 400,000 clones in the sample, approximately 74% were seen once. The V gene's germline CDR1 is SGHRS and CDR2 YFSETQ. V trimming: 5 bases; J trimming: 8 bases; junction bases outside the gene matches: 9. This CDR3 is built from 15 residues. The V call is TRBV5-1, the J call TRBJ2-1; TRBD2 aligns across 11 bases. Source material: memory CD4+ T cells sorted from blood. Subset described: CD45RA-negative fraction. This TCR was recovered from a man aged 25-45 years in good health. CDR3 protein: CASSPTSGSGYEQFF. CDR3 sequence (DNA): TGCGCCAGCAGTCCTACTAGCGGGAGTGGTTATGAGCAGTTCTTC.